Each of the 2 T cell receptor beta chains below was sequenced from the same sample in a study of vaccination and CD4 T cells after COVID-19. The treatment was: approximately nine-day PBMC culture with coronavirus spike peptide pools or control peptides (ViraFEST assay). Which antigens these TCRs recognize remains unknown. The Oncomine TCR Beta short-read assay sequenced DNA from cultured CD4+ T cells. TCRdb reanalysed the PCR reads using MiXCR and keeps one entry per CDR3 protein. The sample includes some 16,000 distinct CDR3 sequences, 52% of them seen just once. This material consisted of CD4+ T cells from blood, cultured in vitro, taken before SARS-CoV-2 vaccination. These receptors were obtained from a human donor who had recovered from COVID-19.

The chain recombines TRBV19 with TRBJ2-3; D unclear. The CDR3 contains 13 residues. Trimming pared 2 bases from V and 4 bases from J, leaving 7 bases between. Germline values: CDR1 LNHDA, CDR2 SQIVND (reference sequence). The DNA for the CDR3 is TGTGCCAGTAGTATAAAGGTACCAGATACGCAGTATTTT. As protein: CASSIKVPDTQYF.

The rearrangement joins TRBV2 to TRBJ2-5, with no clear D. Germline lookup yields CDR1 SNHLY and CDR2 FYNNEI. This CDR3 comprises 16 residues. V lost 0 bases and J 1 base, leaving 12 bases between the germline ends. The CDR3 is CASSEALVGSQETQYF. DNA for the CDR3: TGTGCCAGCAGTGAAGCGCTTGTCGGCAGCCAAGAGACCCAGTACTTC.